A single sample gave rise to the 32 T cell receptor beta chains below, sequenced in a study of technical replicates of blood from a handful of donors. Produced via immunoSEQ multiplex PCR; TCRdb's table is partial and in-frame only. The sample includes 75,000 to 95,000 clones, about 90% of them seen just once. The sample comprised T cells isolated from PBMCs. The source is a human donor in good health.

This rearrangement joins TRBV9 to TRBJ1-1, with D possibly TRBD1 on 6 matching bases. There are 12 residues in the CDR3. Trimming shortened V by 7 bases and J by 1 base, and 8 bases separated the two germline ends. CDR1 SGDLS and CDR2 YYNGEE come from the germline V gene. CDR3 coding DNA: TGTGCCAGCTCGACAGGGAACACTGAAGCTTTCTTT. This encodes CASSTGNTEAFF.

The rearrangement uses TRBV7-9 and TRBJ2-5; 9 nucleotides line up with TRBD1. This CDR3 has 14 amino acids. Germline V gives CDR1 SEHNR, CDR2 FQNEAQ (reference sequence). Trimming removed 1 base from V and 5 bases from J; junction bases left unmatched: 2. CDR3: CASSLVGTGETQYF. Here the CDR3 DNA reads TGTGCCAGCAGCTTAGTTGGGACAGGGGAGACCCAGTACTTC.

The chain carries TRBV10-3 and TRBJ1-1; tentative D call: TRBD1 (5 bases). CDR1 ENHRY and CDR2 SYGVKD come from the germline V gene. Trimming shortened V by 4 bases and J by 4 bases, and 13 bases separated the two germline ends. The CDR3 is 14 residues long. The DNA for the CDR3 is TGTGCCATCAGTGCCCTCGGACAACCCACTGAAGCTTTCTTT. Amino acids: CAISALGQPTEAFF.

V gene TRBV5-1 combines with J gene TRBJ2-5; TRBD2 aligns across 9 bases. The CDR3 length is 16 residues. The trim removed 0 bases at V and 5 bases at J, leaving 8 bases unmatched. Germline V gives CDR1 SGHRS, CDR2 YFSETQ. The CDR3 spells CASSLGSSGIGETQYF. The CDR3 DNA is TGCGCCAGCAGCTTGGGGTCTAGCGGGATAGGGGAGACCCAGTACTTC.

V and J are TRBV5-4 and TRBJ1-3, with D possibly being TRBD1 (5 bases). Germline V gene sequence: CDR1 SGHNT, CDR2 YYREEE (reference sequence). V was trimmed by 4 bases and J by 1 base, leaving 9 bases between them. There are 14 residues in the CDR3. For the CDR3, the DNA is TGTGCCAGCAGCCATCAGGGATCTGGAAACACCATATATTTT. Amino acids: CASSHQGSGNTIYF. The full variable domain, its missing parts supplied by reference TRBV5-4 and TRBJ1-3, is ETGVTQSPTHLIKTRGQQVTLRCSSQSGHNTVSWYQQALGQGPQFIFQYYREEENGRGNFPPRFSGLQFPNYSSELNVNALELDDSALYLCASSHQGSGNTIYFGEGSWLTVV.

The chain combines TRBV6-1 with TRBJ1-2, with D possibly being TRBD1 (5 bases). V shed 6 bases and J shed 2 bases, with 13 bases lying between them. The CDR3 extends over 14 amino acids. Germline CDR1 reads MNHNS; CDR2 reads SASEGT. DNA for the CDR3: TGTGCCAGCAGGGAGACAGTGAGGAACTATGGCTACACCTTC. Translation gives CASRETVRNYGYTF.

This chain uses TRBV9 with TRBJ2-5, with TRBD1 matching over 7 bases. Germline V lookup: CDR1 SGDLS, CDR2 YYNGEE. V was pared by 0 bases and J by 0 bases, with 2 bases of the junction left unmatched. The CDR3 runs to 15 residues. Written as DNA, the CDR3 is TGTGCCAGCAGCGTAGGGGGACAGCACCAAGAGACCCAGTACTTC. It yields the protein CASSVGGQHQETQYF.

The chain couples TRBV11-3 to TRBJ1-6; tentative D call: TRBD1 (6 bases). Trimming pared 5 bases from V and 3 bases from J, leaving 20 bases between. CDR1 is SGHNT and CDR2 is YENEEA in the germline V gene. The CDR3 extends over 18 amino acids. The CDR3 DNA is TGTGCCAGCAGCCCGTCCGGACGGGGGGCTTTCTATAATTCACCCCTCCACTTT. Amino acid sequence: CASSPSGRGAFYNSPLHF.

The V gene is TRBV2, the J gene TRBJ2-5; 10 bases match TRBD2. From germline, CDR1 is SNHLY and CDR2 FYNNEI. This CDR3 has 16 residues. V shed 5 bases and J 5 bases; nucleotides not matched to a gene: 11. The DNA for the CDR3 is TGTGCCAGCAGTTATAGCGGGGGGCCCTTTCAGGAGACCCAGTACTTC. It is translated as CASSYSGGPFQETQYF.

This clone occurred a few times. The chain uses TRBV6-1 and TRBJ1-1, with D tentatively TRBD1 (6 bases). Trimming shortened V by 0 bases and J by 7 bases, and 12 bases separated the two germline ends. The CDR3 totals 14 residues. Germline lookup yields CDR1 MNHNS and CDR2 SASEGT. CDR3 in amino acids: CASSEAGQALEAFF. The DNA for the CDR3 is TGTGCCAGCAGTGAAGCGGGACAAGCCCTTGAAGCTTTCTTT.

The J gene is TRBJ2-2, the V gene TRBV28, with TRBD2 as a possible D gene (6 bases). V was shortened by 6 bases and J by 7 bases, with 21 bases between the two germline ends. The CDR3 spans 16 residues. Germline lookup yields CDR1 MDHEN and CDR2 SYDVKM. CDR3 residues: CASSLLDYSFIGELFF. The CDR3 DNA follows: TGTGCCAGCAGCCTATTGGACTACTCTTTTATCGGGGAGCTGTTTTTT.

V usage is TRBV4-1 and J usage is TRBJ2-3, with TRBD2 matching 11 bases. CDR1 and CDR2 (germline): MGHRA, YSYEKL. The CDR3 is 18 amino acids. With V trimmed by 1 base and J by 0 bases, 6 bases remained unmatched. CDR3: CASSQGLAGITSTDTQYF. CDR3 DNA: TGCGCCAGCAGCCAAGGACTAGCGGGGATCACTAGCACAGATACGCAGTATTTT.

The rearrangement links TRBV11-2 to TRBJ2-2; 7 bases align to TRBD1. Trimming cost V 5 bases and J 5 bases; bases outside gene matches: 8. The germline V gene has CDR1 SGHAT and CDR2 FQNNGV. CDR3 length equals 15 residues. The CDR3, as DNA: TGTGCCAGCAGCCCGACAGGGTCGGGTACCGGGGAGCTGTTTTTT. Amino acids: CASSPTGSGTGELFF. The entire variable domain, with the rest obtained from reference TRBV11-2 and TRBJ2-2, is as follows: EAGVAQSPRYKIIEKRQSVAFWCNPISGHATLYWYQQILGQGPKLLIQFQNNGVVDDSQLPKDRFSAERLKGVDSTLKIQPAKLEDSAVYLCASSPTGSGTGELFFGEGSRLTVL.

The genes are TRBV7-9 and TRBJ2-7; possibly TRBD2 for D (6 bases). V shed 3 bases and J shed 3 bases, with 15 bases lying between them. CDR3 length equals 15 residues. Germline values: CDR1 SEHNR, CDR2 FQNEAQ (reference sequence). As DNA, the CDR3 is TGTGCCAGCAGCTTGGGACTGGAGGGACGCTACGAGCAGTACTTC. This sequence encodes CASSLGLEGRYEQYF.

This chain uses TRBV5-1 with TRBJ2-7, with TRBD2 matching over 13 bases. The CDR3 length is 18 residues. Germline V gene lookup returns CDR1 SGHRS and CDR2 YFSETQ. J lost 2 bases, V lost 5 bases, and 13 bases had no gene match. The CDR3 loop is CASRGGAGLAGHTYEQYF. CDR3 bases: TGCGCCAGCAGAGGTGGTGCGGGACTAGCGGGGCATACCTACGAGCAGTACTTC.

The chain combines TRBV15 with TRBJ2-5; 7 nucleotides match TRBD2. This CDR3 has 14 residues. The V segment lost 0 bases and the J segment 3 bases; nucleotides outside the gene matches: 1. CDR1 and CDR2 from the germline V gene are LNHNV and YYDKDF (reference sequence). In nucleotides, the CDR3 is TGTGCCACCAGCAGAGATGGGGGGGAAGAGACCCAGTACTTC. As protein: CATSRDGGEETQYF.

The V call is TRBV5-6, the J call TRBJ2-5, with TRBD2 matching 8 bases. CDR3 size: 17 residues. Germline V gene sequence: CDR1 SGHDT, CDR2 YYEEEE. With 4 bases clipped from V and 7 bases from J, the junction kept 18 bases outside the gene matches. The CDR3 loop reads CASSPRGSGTPRGTQYF. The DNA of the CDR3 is TGTGCCAGCAGCCCCCGAGGTAGCGGGACCCCCCGGGGGACCCAGTACTTC.

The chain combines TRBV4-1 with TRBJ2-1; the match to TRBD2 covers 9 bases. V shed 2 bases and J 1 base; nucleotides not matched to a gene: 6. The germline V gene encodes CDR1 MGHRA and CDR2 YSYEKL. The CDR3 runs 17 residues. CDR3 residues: CASSQPLRGGSYNEQFF. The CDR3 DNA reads TGCGCCAGCAGCCAACCATTGCGGGGGGGTTCCTACAATGAGCAGTTCTTC.

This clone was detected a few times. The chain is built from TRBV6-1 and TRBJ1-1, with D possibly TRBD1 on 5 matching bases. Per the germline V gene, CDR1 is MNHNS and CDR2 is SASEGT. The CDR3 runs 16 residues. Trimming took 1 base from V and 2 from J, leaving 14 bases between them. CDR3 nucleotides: TGTGCCAGCAGTGAAGGGAGGGGTCGCGATAACACTGAAGCTTTCTTT. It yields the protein CASSEGRGRDNTEAFF.

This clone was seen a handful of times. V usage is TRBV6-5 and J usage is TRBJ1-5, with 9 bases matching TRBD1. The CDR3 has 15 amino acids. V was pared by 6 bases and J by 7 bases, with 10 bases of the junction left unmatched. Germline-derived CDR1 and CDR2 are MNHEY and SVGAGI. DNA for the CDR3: TGTGCCAGCAGCTCACAGGGGGCGGCCGGGCAGCCCCAGCATTTT. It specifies CASSSQGAAGQPQHF.

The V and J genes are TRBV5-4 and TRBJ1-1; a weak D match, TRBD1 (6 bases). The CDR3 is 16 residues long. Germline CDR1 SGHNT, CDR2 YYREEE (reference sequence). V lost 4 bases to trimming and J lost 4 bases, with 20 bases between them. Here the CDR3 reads CASSTGTTQTGTEAFF. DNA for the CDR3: TGTGCCAGCAGCACCGGGACAACCCAGACGGGCACTGAAGCTTTCTTT.

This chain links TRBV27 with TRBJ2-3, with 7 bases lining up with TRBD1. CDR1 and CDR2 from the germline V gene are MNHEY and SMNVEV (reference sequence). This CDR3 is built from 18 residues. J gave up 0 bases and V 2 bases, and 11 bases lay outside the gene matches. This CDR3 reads CASSLDLGARGSTDTQYF. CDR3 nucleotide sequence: TGTGCCAGCAGTTTAGATTTAGGCGCCAGGGGGAGCACAGATACGCAGTATTTT.

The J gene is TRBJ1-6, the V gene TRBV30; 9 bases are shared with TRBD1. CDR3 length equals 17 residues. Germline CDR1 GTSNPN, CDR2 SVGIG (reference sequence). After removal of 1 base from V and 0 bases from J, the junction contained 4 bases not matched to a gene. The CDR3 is CAWSAGTGSSYNSPLHF. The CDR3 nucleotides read TGTGCCTGGAGTGCCGGGACAGGGAGCTCCTATAATTCACCCCTCCACTTT.

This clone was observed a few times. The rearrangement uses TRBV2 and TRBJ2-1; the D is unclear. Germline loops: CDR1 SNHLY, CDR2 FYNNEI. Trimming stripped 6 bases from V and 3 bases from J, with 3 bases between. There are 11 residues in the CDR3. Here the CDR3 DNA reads TGTGCCAGCAGGTACTACAATGAGCAGTTCTTC. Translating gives CASRYYNEQFF.

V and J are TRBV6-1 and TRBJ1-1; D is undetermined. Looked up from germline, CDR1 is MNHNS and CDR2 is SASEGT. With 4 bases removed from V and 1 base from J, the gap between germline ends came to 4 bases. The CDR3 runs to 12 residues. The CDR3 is CASSVENTEAFF. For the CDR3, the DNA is TGTGCCAGCAGTGTAGAGAACACTGAAGCTTTCTTT.

CDR3 in DNA: TGTGCCTGGACTAGATTGGAGACCCAGTACTTC. This encodes CAWTRLETQYF. The chain combines TRBV30 with TRBJ2-5; D is uncertain. V was pared by 4 bases and J by 5 bases, with 8 bases between. This CDR3 has 11 amino acids. Germline V gene lookup returns CDR1 GTSNPN and CDR2 SVGIG (reference sequence).

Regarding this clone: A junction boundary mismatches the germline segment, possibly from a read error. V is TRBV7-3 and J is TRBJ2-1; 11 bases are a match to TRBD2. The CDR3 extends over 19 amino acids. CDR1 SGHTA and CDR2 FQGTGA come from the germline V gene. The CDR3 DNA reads TGTGCCAGCAGCTTAACCCCACTAGCGGGGGCGAGCTCCTGCAATGAGCAGTTCTTC. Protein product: CASSLTPLAGASSCNEQFF.

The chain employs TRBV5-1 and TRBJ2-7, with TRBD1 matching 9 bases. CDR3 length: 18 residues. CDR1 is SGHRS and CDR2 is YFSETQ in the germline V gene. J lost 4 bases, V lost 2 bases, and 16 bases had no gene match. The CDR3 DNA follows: TGCGCCAGCAGCTTCCATTTTTCGGGACAGGGAAATGCGTACGAGCAGTACTTC. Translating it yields CASSFHFSGQGNAYEQYF.

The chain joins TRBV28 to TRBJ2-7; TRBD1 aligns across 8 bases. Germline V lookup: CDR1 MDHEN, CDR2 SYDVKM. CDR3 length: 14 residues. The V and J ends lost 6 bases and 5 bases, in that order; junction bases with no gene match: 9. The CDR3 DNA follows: TGTGCCAGCAGCCTACCGGGACAGGCCCACGAGCAGTACTTC. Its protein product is CASSLPGQAHEQYF. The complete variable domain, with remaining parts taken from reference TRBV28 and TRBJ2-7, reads DVKVTQSSRYLVKRTGEKVFLECVQDMDHENMFWYRQDPGLGLRLIYFSYDVKMKEKGDIPEGYSVSREKKERFSLILESASTNQTSMYLCASSLPGQAHEQYFGPGTRLTVT.

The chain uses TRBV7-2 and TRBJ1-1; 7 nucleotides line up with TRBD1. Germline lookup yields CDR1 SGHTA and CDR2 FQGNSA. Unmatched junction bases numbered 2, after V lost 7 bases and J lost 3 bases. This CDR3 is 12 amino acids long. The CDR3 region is CASTDRDTEAFF. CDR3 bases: TGTGCCAGCACAGACAGGGACACTGAAGCTTTCTTT.

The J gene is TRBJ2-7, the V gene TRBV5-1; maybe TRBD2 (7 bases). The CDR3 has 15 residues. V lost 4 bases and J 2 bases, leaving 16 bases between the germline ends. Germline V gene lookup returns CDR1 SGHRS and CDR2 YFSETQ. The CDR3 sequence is CASSRLGGPTYEQYF. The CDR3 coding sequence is TGCGCCAGCAGCCGACTCGGGGGGCCCACCTACGAGCAGTACTTC.

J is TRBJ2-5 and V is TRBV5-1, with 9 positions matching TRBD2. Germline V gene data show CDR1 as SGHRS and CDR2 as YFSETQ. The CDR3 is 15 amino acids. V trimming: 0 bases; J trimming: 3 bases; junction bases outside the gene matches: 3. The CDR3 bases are TGCGCCAGCAGCTTGGCCTTAGCGGGAGAAGAGACCCAGTACTTC. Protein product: CASSLALAGEETQYF.